This T cell receptor (beta chain) emerged from a study of breast tumors, draining lymph nodes, adjacent tissues. Samples came from axillary lymph nodes draining the breast cancer. This CDR3 is 18 amino acids long. From the multiplex PCR reads, TCRdb called clonotypes with MiXCR, one entry per CDR3 protein. Of 85,000 to 120,000 distinct CDR3 sequences in the sample, about 29% were seen once. In its sample, this clonotype was seen many times. The target antigen is unknown. Study-wide points: Most tumor T cells seemingly derive from lymph node, then expand in tumor. Data only fit, rather than demonstrated, lymph node origin of most tumor T cells. Tumors had less TCR diversity than lymph nodes, more than nontumor tissue. Luminal-like breast cancer showed significantly higher tumor–nontumor repertoire similarity than basal-like.

V is TRBV3-2 and J is TRBJ2-5; the table's D call TRBD1 went unverified against the DNA. TRBV3-2 is noted as a pseudogene. The material sequenced was axillary lymph node tissue. The TCR originated in a female donor with breast cancer. Some clones in this sample may be carry-over from other donors' samples. The CDR3 protein is CASSQAERNRDREETQYF. The CDR3, as DNA: TGTGCCAGCAGCCAAGCAGAGAGAAACCGGGACAGAGAAGAGACCCAGTACTTC.